This TCR beta chain was obtained from a study of T-cell memory formation after mild COVID-19. Overall study findings and caveats: Cross-reactive memory appears to have joined, as suggested by some responding clones showing up in pre-infection memory. Later expanders leaned CD4+, whereas day 15 to 85 contracting clones were balanced CD4/CD8.

5'RACE primed from the constant segment yielded TCR alpha and TCR beta cDNA libraries bearing sample barcodes and UMIs. MiXCR, applied by TCRdb to the 5' RACE reads, yields one record per CDR3 protein. The sample lists tens of thousands of distinct CDR3 sequences, less than 15% seen once, with about 27% in the top ten. Worth noting for this clonotype: Antigen specificity is unknown.

The sequenced sample consisted of PBMCs or a T cell subset sorted from them (not recorded which). The sequence was obtained from an adult woman who had mild COVID-19 (a few samples of this study predate the infection). Cell type and time point are not known.

This CDR3 reads CASSLGSGDNSPLHF. The CDR3 DNA follows: TGTGCCAGCAGCTTAGGCTCAGGGGATAATTCACCCCTCCACTTT. The chain couples TRBV7-9 to TRBJ1-6; D may be TRBD1 (6 bases). V lost 1 base and J lost 5, with 9 bases in between. The germline gives CDR1 SEHNR, CDR2 FQNEAQ (reference sequence). The CDR3 covers 15 residues.